The 32 T cell receptor beta chains presented below share a single source sample, sequenced in a study of T cell changes during pregnancy in multiple sclerosis. Produced via immunoSEQ multiplex PCR; TCRdb's table is partial and in-frame only. Of tens of thousands of clones in the sample, more than 80% were seen once. The sample consisted of CD4+ T cells from peripheral blood mononuclear cells, taken in the third trimester of pregnancy. The receptors stem from a female donor in good health, enrolled as a control in a pregnancy study.

V is TRBV30 and J is TRBJ2-6, with D maybe TRBD2 (6 bases). The germline CDR1 and CDR2 sequences are GTSNPN and SVGIG (reference sequence). This CDR3 is 18 amino acids long. The ends were cut back, 3 bases at V and 2 bases at J, with 20 bases in the middle. In DNA form, the CDR3 reads TGTGCCTGGAGGCCGGGACTGAGAGCTTCGGCTGGGGCCAACGTCCTGACTTTC. Amino acid sequence: CAWRPGLRASAGANVLTF.

The CDR3 is CASSLAGGRGEQFF. CDR3 nucleotides: TGTGCCAGCAGTTTAGCGGGGGGGCGGGGTGAGCAGTTCTTC. The rearrangement joins TRBV6-6 to TRBJ2-1; 11 nucleotides agree with TRBD2. J gave up 9 bases and V 4 bases, and 5 bases lay outside the gene matches. Germline V gene data show CDR1 as MNHNY and CDR2 as SVGAGI (reference sequence). This CDR3 has 14 residues.

This sequence joins TRBV7-2 and TRBJ2-5; D is possibly TRBD2 (5 bases). V dropped 5 bases and J dropped 5 bases, with 12 bases sitting between them. Germline CDR1 and CDR2: SGHTA and FQGNSA. This CDR3 is 13 amino acids long. CDR3 loop: CASSQRAGETQYF. The CDR3 DNA is TGTGCCAGCAGCCAGAGGGCGGGTGAGACCCAGTACTTC.

The chain uses TRBV28 and TRBJ2-3, with 7 bases identical to TRBD1. The length of the CDR3 is 12 residues. In germline, CDR1 is MDHEN, CDR2 SYDVKM. Trimming removed 7 bases from V and 4 bases from J; junction bases left unmatched: 2. In nucleotides, the CDR3 is TGTGCCAGCAAACAGGGGCCAGATACGCAGTATTTT. It translates to CASKQGPDTQYF.

The gene calls are TRBV29-1 and TRBJ1-5; D perhaps matches TRBD1 (6 bases). CDR3 size: 14 residues. Trimming removed 6 bases at V and 1 base at J, with 13 bases between. From germline, CDR1 is SQVTM and CDR2 ANQGSEA. DNA for the CDR3: TGCAGCGTGGGTTCAGGGGTAAGCAATCAGCCCCAGCATTTT. Its protein is CSVGSGVSNQPQHF.

Here the CDR3 reads CASSWRSGEKLFF. The CDR3 DNA is TGTGCCAGCAGTTGGCGGTCGGGTGAAAAACTGTTTTTT. The rearrangement links TRBV2 to TRBJ1-4; D is undetermined. Germline-derived CDR1 and CDR2 are SNHLY and FYNNEI. V lost 5 bases and J lost 7, with 11 bases in between. This CDR3 has 13 amino acids. The full variable domain, its missing parts supplied by reference TRBV2 and TRBJ1-4, is EPEVTQTPSHQVTQMGQEVILRCVPISNHLYFYWYRQILGQKVEFLVSFYNNEISEKSEIFDDQFSVERPDGSNFTLKIRSTKLEDSAMYFCASSWRSGEKLFFGSGTQLSVL.

The V call is TRBV11-2, the J call TRBJ2-7; possibly TRBD2 for D (6 bases). Germline V gives CDR1 SGHAT, CDR2 FQNNGV. The CDR3 contains 14 residues. Trimming took off 0 bases at V and 7 bases at J, with 13 bases between the two ends. CDR3 in DNA: TGTGCCAGCAGCTTAGAGCGAGAGGCGGGAGAGCAGTACTTC. This gives the protein CASSLEREAGEQYF.

The V gene is TRBV7-9, the J gene TRBJ1-2; D gene unclear. CDR3 length: 15 amino acids. V lost 4 bases and J 0 bases, leaving 12 bases between the germline ends. Germline V gives CDR1 SEHNR, CDR2 FQNEAQ (reference sequence). The CDR3 DNA sequence: TGTGCCAGCAGCTCTGGCCGGGAGACTAACTATGGCTACACCTTC. The encoded protein is CASSSGRETNYGYTF.

The chain recombines TRBV5-4 with TRBJ2-5, with a possible D match to TRBD2 (6 bases). The CDR3 totals 15 residues. Germline values: CDR1 SGHNT, CDR2 YYREEE (reference sequence). V shed 3 bases and J shed 2 bases, with 14 bases lying between them. CDR3 sequence: CASSSPGRGQETQYF. Here the CDR3 DNA reads TGTGCCAGCAGCTCCCCCGGACGGGGGCAAGAGACCCAGTACTTC. Looking up the rest from reference TRBV5-4 and TRBJ2-5 gives the full variable domain: ETGVTQSPTHLIKTRGQQVTLRCSSQSGHNTVSWYQQALGQGPQFIFQYYREEENGRGNFPPRFSGLQFPNYSSELNVNALELDDSALYLCASSSPGRGQETQYFGPGTRLLVL.

The chain uses TRBV6-1 and TRBJ2-7; 10 positions match TRBD2. V trimming: 7 bases; J trimming: 0 bases; junction bases outside the gene matches: 15. CDR1 is MNHNS and CDR2 is SASEGT in the germline V gene. The CDR3 contains 18 residues. The CDR3 DNA reads as TGTGCCAGCAATGATCCGGGACTAGCGACCAAGAGCTCCTACGAGCAGTACTTC. This translates into CASNDPGLATKSSYEQYF.

This clone appeared a few times. V gene TRBV4-1 combines with J gene TRBJ2-3, with 10 bases identical to TRBD2. V shed 0 bases, J shed 3 bases, and the junction held 6 bases outside the gene matches. Germline values: CDR1 MGHRA, CDR2 YSYEKL. CDR3 length: 17 amino acids. The CDR3: CASSQDATSGPTDTQYF. DNA for the CDR3: TGCGCCAGCAGCCAAGACGCGACTAGCGGGCCGACAGATACGCAGTATTTT.

On this clone itself: Relative to the germline gene, one junction end is altered; a read error may explain this. The chain recombines TRBV7-7 with TRBJ2-5; TRBD1 matches 11 bases. This CDR3 has 18 residues. CDR1 is SSHAT and CDR2 is FNYEAQ in the germline V gene (reference sequence). The DNA for the CDR3 is TGTGCTAGCAGCCCTCAGGGGGGGACAGGGGGTTGGCAAGAGACCCAGTACTTC. Amino acids: CASSPQGGTGGWQETQYF.

The CDR3 sequence is CASSYGGGKYGYTF. The CDR3 nucleotides read TGTGCCAGCAGTTACGGGGGGGGCAAGTATGGCTACACCTTC. The J gene is TRBJ1-2, the V gene TRBV6-5; D might be TRBD1 (6 bases). CDR3 size: 14 residues. Trimming took off 2 bases at V and 5 bases at J, with 12 bases between the two ends. The germline V gene encodes CDR1 MNHEY and CDR2 SVGAGI.

The chain carries TRBV5-1 and TRBJ2-5; D unclear. The CDR3 has 12 amino acids. From germline, CDR1 is SGHRS and CDR2 YFSETQ. V gave up 2 bases and J gave up 1 base, with 3 bases separating them. CDR3 bases: TGCGCCAGCAGCTTCGGCCAAGAGACCCAGTACTTC. The encoded protein is CASSFGQETQYF.

J is TRBJ1-3 and V is TRBV9; no definite D call. Germline CDR1 SGDLS, CDR2 YYNGEE. V was shortened by 0 bases and J by 0 bases, with 10 bases between the two germline ends. The CDR3 totals 16 residues. CDR3 DNA sequence: TGTGCCAGCAGCGTAGTGGGCCAGAACTCTGGAAACACCATATATTTT. Its translation: CASSVVGQNSGNTIYF.

J is TRBJ1-4 and V is TRBV7-6; 10 bases are a match to TRBD1. V was pared by 5 bases and J by 7 bases, with 4 bases of the junction left unmatched. Germline CDR1 SGHVS, CDR2 FNYEAQ. The CDR3 runs 14 residues. The CDR3 nucleotides read TGTGCCAGCAGCACGGGACAGGGGTTTGAAAAACTGTTTTTT. Translating it yields CASSTGQGFEKLFF.

This clone was seen once. The genes are TRBV29-1 and TRBJ1-2, with 7 nucleotides matching TRBD1. Trimming cost V 6 bases and J 2 bases; bases outside gene matches: 12. Germline lookup yields CDR1 SQVTM and CDR2 ANQGSEA. The CDR3 sequence is 15 residues long. DNA of the CDR3: TGCAGCGTGGGCCGGGACAGAGACCAAAACTATGGCTACACCTTC. Amino acid sequence: CSVGRDRDQNYGYTF. Filled out from reference TRBV29-1 and TRBJ1-2, the complete variable domain reads SAVISQKPSRDICQRGTSLTIQCQVDSQVTMMFWYRQQPGQSLTLIATANQGSEATYESGFVIDKFPISRPNLTFSTLTVSNMSPEDSSIYLCSVGRDRDQNYGYTFGSGTRLTVV.

In DNA form, the CDR3 reads TGTGCCAGCAGCCGCCCCCTAGCGGGGGCCAACTACGAGCAGTACTTC. This codes for CASSRPLAGANYEQYF. The genes are TRBV5-4 and TRBJ2-7, with 10 bases aligning to TRBD2. The CDR3 has 16 amino acids. Germline assignment: CDR1 SGHNT and CDR2 YYREEE (reference sequence). V trimming: 4 bases; J trimming: 3 bases; junction bases outside the gene matches: 10.

V gene TRBV7-3 combines with J gene TRBJ1-1; D possibly corresponds to TRBD1 (6 bases). The germline gives CDR1 SGHTA, CDR2 FQGTGA. This CDR3 has 14 residues. The V end lost 2 bases, the J end lost 5 bases, and 12 bases lay between the germline ends. The CDR3 DNA reads as TGTGCCAGCAGCTTAGGGGGCCTGGGAACTGAAGCTTTCTTT. Translating it yields CASSLGGLGTEAFF.

The rearrangement joins TRBV28 to TRBJ1-5; 8 positions agree with TRBD1. The V gene end was trimmed by 2 bases and the J gene end by 0 bases; junction bases not matched to a gene: 12. The length of the CDR3 is 19 residues. Germline CDR1 is MDHEN and CDR2 is SYDVKM. This chain's CDR3 is CASSLPPGAGQGSNQPQHF. The CDR3 DNA sequence: TGTGCCAGCAGTTTACCTCCGGGGGCCGGACAGGGTAGCAATCAGCCCCAGCATTTT.

The gene calls are TRBV5-8 and TRBJ2-3; D gene ambiguous. This CDR3 region has 12 residues. Germline V gene data show CDR1 as SGHTS and CDR2 as YDEGEE. V gave up 0 bases and J gave up 4 bases, with 3 bases separating them. In nucleotides, the CDR3 is TGTGCCAGCAGCTTGGCCTCAGATACGCAGTATTTT. The encoded protein is CASSLASDTQYF. The complete variable domain, with remaining parts taken from reference TRBV5-8 and TRBJ2-3, reads EAGVTQSPTHLIKTRGQQATLRCSPISGHTSVYWYQQALGLGLQFLLWYDEGEERNRGNFPPRFSGRQFPNYSSELNVNALELEDSALYLCASSLASDTQYFGPGTRLTVL.

This sequence joins TRBV19 and TRBJ1-2; 8 bases fit TRBD1. Unmatched junction bases numbered 12, after V lost 10 bases and J lost 8 bases. This CDR3 spans 13 amino acids. Looked up from germline, CDR1 is LNHDA and CDR2 is SQIVND (reference sequence). The chain's CDR3 is CATRGQGLGGYTF. The DNA for the CDR3 is TGTGCCACTCGAGGACAGGGATTGGGCGGCTACACCTTC.

This chain connects TRBV6-5 to TRBJ2-1; 7 nucleotides align to TRBD2. Trimming at V came to 4 bases and at J to 7 bases, leaving 4 bases not matched to a gene. In germline, CDR1 is MNHEY, CDR2 SVGAGI. The CDR3 length is 13 residues. CDR3 DNA sequence: TGTGCCAGCAGTTGGGGGGGGTATAATGAGCAGTTCTTC. Residues: CASSWGGYNEQFF.

The chain has TRBV15 and TRBJ2-3; D possibly corresponds to TRBD2 (6 bases). Trimming removed 6 bases from V and 1 base from J, with 17 bases in between. The CDR3 has 16 residues. Germline CDR1 LNHNV, CDR2 YYDKDF (reference sequence). In DNA, the CDR3 is TGTGCCACCAGGTCCGGGGCTAGGAGGGGCACAGATACGCAGTATTTT. It encodes CATRSGARRGTDTQYF.

A few counts support this clone. The chain recombines TRBV7-2 with TRBJ1-1; the match to TRBD1 covers 9 bases. CDR3 size: 14 residues. Per germline, CDR1 SGHTA and CDR2 FQGNSA. V was pared by 1 base and J by 11 bases, with 8 bases of the junction left unmatched. In DNA, the CDR3 is TGTGCCAGCAGCTTAGACCCCGGACAGGGGAGGGCTTTCTTT. Translating it yields CASSLDPGQGRAFF. Based on the CDR3 plus reference TRBV7-2 and TRBJ1-1, the full variable domain is GAGVSQSPSNKVTEKGKDVELRCDPISGHTALYWYRQSLGQGLEFLIYFQGNSAPDKSGLPSDRFSAERTGGSVSTLTIQRTQQEDSAVYLCASSLDPGQGRAFFGQGTRLTVV.

This clone was seen only once. The chain's CDR3 is CASSLKREGPYGTDTQYF. The DNA for the CDR3 is TGCGCCAGCAGCCTAAAGCGGGAGGGCCCTTATGGGACAGATACGCAGTATTTT. This chain uses TRBV5-1 with TRBJ2-3, with 10 positions matching TRBD2. The length of the CDR3 is 18 residues. The V segment lost 4 bases and the J segment 3 bases; nucleotides outside the gene matches: 14. Germline V gene data show CDR1 as SGHRS and CDR2 as YFSETQ.

V is TRBV5-5 and J is TRBJ1-2; TRBD1 matches 7 bases. V lost 3 bases, J lost 7 bases, and 6 bases stayed unmatched. The CDR3 is made up of 13 amino acids. CDR1 and CDR2 (germline): SGHKS, YYEKEE (reference sequence). CDR3 DNA sequence: TGTGCCAGCAGCTGGGAACAGGGGATTGGCTACACCTTC. This encodes CASSWEQGIGYTF.

CDR3 nucleotide sequence: TGTGCCAGCAGCGTAGGGCTAGCGGGGATAGCCAAAAACATTCAGTACTTC. Its protein is CASSVGLAGIAKNIQYF. J is TRBJ2-4 and V is TRBV9, with 9 bases matching TRBD2. Losses at the gene ends were 0 bases for V and 0 bases for J; bases not matched to a gene: 4. The CDR3 runs 17 residues. Germline V gives CDR1 SGDLS, CDR2 YYNGEE.

The chain is built from TRBV9 and TRBJ1-3; possible D gene TRBD1, 5 bases. Germline CDR1 is SGDLS and CDR2 is YYNGEE. Trimming pared 5 bases from V and 0 bases from J, leaving 18 bases between. CDR3 length: 17 residues. CDR3 loop: CASRGGTAKDSGNTIYF. As DNA, the CDR3 is TGTGCCAGCAGGGGGGGGACGGCCAAAGACTCTGGAAACACCATATATTTT.

This chain joins TRBV15 and TRBJ1-6, with D tentatively TRBD1 (5 bases). Trimming left V 5 bases short and J 7 bases short, with 12 bases between. The CDR3 runs to 14 residues. CDR1 and CDR2 (germline): LNHNV, YYDKDF (reference sequence). CDR3 nucleotide sequence: TGTGCCACCAGCTCATGGGGGGGAAATTCACCCCTCCACTTT. Protein: CATSSWGGNSPLHF.

The chain has TRBV9 and TRBJ2-5; 12 bases agree with TRBD2. The germline V gene encodes CDR1 SGDLS and CDR2 YYNGEE. The CDR3 totals 17 residues. The junction had 9 bases not matched to a gene; V was cut back by 1 base and J by 5 bases. The CDR3 DNA follows: TGTGCCAGCAGCGTAAGTCTAGCGGGGGGGCGGTGCGAGACCCAGTACTTC. Translation: CASSVSLAGGRCETQYF. The complete variable domain, with remaining parts taken from reference TRBV9 and TRBJ2-5, reads DSGVTQTPKHLITATGQRVTLRCSPRSGDLSVYWYQQSLDQGLQFLIQYYNGEERAKGNILERFSAQQFPDLHSELNLSSLELGDSALYFCASSVSLAGGRCETQYFGPGTRLLVL.

CDR3 nucleotides: TGCGCCAGCAGCCAACCGGGACTAGCGGGGGGCATTCAGTACTTC. It translates to CASSQPGLAGGIQYF. The chain has TRBV4-1 and TRBJ2-4; 15 nucleotides align to TRBD2. The V gene end was trimmed by 2 bases and the J gene end by 9 bases; junction bases not matched to a gene: 2. Germline V lookup: CDR1 MGHRA, CDR2 YSYEKL. The CDR3 has 15 residues.